This record concerns one T cell receptor (beta chain) sequence. Trimming took off 8 bases at V and 2 bases at J, with 9 bases between the two ends. CDR1 SNHLY and CDR2 FYNNEI come from the germline V gene. The CDR3 contains 13 residues. This entry comes from a study of blood T cell repertoires in COVID-19. Only in-frame clones appear in the TCRdb table, and some are missing; sequencing was by immunoSEQ multiplex PCR. The sample has approximately 60,000 clones; approximately 82% are singletons. Input material: peripheral blood. This sequence was found in a human donor in a cohort sampled during active COVID-19. This chain uses TRBV2 with TRBJ1-4; TRBD1 is a possible D gene (5 bases). The CDR3 nucleotides are TGTGCCAGCGGTCGGGGGACTAATGAAAAACTGTTTTTT. This encodes CASGRGTNEKLFF.